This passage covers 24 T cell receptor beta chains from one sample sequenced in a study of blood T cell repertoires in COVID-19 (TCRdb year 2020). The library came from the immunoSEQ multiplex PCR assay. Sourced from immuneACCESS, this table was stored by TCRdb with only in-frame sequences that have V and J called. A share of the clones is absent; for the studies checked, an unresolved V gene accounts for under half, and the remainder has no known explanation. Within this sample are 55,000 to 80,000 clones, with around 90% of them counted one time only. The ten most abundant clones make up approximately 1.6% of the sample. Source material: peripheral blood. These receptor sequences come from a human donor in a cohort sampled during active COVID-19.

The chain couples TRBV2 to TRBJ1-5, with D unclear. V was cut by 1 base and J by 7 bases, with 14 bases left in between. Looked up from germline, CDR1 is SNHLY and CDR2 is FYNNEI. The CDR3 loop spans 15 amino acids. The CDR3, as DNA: TGTGCCAGCAGTGAAGGATACTTCGGAGGCCAGCCCCAGCATTTT. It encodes CASSEGYFGGQPQHF.

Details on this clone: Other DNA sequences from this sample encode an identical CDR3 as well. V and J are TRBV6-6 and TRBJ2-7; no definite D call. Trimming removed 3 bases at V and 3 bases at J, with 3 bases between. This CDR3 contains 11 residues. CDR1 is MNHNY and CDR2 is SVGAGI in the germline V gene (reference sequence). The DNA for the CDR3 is TGTGCCAGCAGTTATCGCTACGAGCAGTACTTC. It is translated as CASSYRYEQYF.

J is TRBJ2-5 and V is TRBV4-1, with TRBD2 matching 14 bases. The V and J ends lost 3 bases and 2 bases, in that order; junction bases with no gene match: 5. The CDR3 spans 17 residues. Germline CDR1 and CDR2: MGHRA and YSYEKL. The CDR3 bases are TGCGCCAGCAGCCAGGGACTAGCGGGAGTCACGCAAGAGACCCAGTACTTC. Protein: CASSQGLAGVTQETQYF.

DNA for the CDR3: TGTGCCAGCACCCGCCCGGGACAGGGTGGATCTTACGAGCAGTACTTC. Its translation: CASTRPGQGGSYEQYF. This sequence joins TRBV28 and TRBJ2-7; TRBD1 matches 9 bases. Germline V lookup: CDR1 MDHEN, CDR2 SYDVKM. This CDR3 spans 16 amino acids. V was pared by 7 bases and J by 4 bases, with 14 bases of the junction left unmatched.

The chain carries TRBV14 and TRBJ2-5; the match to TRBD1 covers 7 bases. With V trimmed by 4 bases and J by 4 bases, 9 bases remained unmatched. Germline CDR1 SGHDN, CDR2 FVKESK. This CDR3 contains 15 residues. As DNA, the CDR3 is TGTGCCAGCAGCCCCACAGACAGGGCTGCAGAGACCCAGTACTTC. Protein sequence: CASSPTDRAAETQYF.

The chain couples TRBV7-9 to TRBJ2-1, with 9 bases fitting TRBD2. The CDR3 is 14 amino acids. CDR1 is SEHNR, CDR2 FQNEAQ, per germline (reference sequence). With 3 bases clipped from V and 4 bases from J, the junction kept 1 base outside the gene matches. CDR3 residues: CASSLTSGYNEQFF. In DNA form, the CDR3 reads TGTGCCAGCAGCTTGACTAGCGGTTACAATGAGCAGTTCTTC. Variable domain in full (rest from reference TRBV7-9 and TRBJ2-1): DTGVSQNPRHKITKRGQNVTFRCDPISEHNRLYWYRQTLGQGPEFLTYFQNEAQLEKSRLLSDRFSAERPKGSFSTLEIQRTEQGDSAMYLCASSLTSGYNEQFFGPGTRLTVL.

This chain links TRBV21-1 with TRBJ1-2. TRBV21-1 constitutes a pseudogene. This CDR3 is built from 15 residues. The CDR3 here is CASSNMGRWNYGYTF. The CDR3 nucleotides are TGTGCCAGCAGCAATATGGGGAGATGGAACTATGGCTACACCTTC.

CDR3 nucleotide sequence: TGTGCCAGCAGCCCGGGACAGTCCTTTAGCAATCAGCCCCAGCATTTT. This encodes CASSPGQSFSNQPQHF. This sequence joins TRBV9 and TRBJ1-5; 7 bases are a match to TRBD1. Looked up from germline, CDR1 is SGDLS and CDR2 is YYNGEE. This CDR3 comprises 16 residues. V lost 4 bases, J lost 0 bases, and 7 bases stayed unmatched.

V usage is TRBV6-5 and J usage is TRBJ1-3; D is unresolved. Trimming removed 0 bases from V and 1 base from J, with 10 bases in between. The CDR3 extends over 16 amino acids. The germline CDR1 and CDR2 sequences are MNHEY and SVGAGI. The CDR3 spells CASSYSRPGSGNTIYF. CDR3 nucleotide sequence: TGTGCCAGCAGTTACTCGAGGCCTGGTTCTGGAAACACCATATATTTT.

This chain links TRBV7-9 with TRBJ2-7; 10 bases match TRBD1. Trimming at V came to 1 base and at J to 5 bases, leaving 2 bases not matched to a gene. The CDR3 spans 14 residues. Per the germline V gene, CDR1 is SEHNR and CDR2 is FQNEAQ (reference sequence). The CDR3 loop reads CASSLVGQGNEQYF. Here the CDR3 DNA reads TGTGCCAGCAGCTTAGTGGGACAGGGGAACGAGCAGTACTTC. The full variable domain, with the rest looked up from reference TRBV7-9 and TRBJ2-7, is DTGVSQNPRHKITKRGQNVTFRCDPISEHNRLYWYRQTLGQGPEFLTYFQNEAQLEKSRLLSDRFSAERPKGSFSTLEIQRTEQGDSAMYLCASSLVGQGNEQYFGPGTRLTVT.

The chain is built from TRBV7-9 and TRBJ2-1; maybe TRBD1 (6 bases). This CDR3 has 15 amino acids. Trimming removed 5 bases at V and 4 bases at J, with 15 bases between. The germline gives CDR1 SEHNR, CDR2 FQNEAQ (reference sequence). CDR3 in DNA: TGTGCCAGCAGCCTCAGACAGGCGCCATACAATGAGCAGTTCTTC. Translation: CASSLRQAPYNEQFF.

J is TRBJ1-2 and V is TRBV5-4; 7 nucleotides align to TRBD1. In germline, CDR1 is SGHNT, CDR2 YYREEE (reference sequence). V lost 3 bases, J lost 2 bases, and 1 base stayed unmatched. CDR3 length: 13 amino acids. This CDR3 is CASSSGQNYGYTF. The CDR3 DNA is TGTGCCAGCAGCTCGGGACAGAACTATGGCTACACCTTC.

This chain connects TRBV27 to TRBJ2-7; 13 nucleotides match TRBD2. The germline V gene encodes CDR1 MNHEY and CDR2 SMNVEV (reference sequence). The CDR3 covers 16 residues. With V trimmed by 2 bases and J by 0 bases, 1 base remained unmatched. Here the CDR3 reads CASSLRTSGSSYEQYF. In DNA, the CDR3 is TGTGCCAGCAGTTTAAGGACTAGCGGGAGCTCCTACGAGCAGTACTTC.

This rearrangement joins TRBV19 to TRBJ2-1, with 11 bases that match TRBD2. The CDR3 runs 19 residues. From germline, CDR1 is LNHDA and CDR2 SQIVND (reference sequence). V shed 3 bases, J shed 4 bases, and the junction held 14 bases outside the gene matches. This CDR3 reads CASSIAPGTSGPFYNEQFF. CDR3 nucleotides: TGTGCCAGTAGTATTGCACCCGGGACTAGCGGTCCTTTTTACAATGAGCAGTTCTTC.

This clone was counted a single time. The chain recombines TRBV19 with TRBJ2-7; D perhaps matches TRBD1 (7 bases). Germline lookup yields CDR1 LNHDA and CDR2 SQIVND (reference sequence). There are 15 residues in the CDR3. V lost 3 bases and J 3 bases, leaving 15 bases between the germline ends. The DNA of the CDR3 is TGTGCCAGTAGTATCGCCAGGGGGGTGGGCTACGAGCAGTACTTC. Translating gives CASSIARGVGYEQYF.

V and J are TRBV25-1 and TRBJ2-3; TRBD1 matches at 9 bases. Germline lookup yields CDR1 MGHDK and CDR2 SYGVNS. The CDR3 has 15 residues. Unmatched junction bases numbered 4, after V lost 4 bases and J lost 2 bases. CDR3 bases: TGTGCCAGCAGTGCGGGACAGGGAACCACAGATACGCAGTATTTT. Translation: CASSAGQGTTDTQYF.

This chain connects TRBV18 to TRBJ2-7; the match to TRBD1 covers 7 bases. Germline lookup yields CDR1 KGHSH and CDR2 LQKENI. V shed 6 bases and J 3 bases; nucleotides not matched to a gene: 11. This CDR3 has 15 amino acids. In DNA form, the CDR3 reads TGTGCCAGCTCCCTCGACAGGGCCCTAAACTACGAGCAGTACTTC. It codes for CASSLDRALNYEQYF.

The CDR3 nucleotides read TGTGCCAGTAGGCTGGGACAGATGAACACTGAAGCTTTCTTT. It is translated as CASRLGQMNTEAFF. The chain couples TRBV19 to TRBJ1-1, with TRBD1 identical over 7 bases. V lost 6 bases, J lost 0 bases, and 4 bases stayed unmatched. Per the germline V gene, CDR1 is LNHDA and CDR2 is SQIVND (reference sequence). The CDR3 totals 14 residues. Looking up the rest from reference TRBV19 and TRBJ1-1 gives the full variable domain: DGGITQSPKYLFRKEGQNVTLSCEQNLNHDAMYWYRQDPGQGLRLIYYSQIVNDFQKGDIAEGYSVSREKKESFPLTVTSAQKNPTAFYLCASRLGQMNTEAFFGQGTRLTVV.

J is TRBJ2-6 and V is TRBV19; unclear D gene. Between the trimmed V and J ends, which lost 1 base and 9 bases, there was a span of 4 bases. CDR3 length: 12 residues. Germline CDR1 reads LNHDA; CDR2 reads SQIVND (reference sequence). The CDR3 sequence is CASSIVNNVLTF. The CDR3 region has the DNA TGTGCCAGTAGTATAGTAAACAACGTCCTGACTTTC.

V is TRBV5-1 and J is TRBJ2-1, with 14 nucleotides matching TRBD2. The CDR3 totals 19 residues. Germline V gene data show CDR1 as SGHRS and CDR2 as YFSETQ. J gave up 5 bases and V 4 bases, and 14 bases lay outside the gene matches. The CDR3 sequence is CASSPGLAGELVGDNEQFF. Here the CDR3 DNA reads TGCGCCAGCAGCCCGGGACTAGCGGGAGAGCTTGTAGGTGACAATGAGCAGTTCTTC.

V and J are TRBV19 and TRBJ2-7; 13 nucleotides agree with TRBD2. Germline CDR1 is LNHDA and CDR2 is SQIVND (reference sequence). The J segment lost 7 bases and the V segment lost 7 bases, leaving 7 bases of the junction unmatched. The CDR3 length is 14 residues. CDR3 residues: CASKIKGLAGEQYF. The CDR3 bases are TGTGCCAGTAAAATCAAGGGACTAGCGGGAGAGCAGTACTTC.

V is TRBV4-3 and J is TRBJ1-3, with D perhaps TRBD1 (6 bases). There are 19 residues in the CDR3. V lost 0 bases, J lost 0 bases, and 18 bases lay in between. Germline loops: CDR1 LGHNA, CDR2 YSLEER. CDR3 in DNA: TGCGCCAGCAGCCAAGATCCGGTCCGTAACAGGGCCTCTGGAAACACCATATATTTT. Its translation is CASSQDPVRNRASGNTIYF.

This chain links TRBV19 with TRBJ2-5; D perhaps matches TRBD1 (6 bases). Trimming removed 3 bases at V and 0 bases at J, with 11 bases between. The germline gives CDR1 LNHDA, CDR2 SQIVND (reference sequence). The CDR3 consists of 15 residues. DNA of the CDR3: TGTGCCAGTAGTATCGGACAGACCGACCAAGAGACCCAGTACTTC. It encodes CASSIGQTDQETQYF.

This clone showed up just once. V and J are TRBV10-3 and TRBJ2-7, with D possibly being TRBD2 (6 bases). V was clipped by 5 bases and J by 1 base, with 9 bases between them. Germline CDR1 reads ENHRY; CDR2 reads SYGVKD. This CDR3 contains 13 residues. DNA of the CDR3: TGTGCCATCAGTTCTGGGGGGTCCTACGAGCAGTACTTC. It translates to CAISSGGSYEQYF.